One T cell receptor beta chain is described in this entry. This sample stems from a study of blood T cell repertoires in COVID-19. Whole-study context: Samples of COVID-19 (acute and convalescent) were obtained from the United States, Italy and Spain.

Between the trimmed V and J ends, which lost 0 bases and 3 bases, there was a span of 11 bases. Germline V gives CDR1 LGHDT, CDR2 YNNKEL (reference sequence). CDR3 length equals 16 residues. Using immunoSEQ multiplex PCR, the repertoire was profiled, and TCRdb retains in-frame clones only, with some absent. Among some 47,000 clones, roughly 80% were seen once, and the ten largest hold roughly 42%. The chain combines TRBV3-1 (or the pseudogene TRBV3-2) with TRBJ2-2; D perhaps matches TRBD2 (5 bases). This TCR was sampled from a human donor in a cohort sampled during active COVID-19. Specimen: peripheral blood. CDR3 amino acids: CASSQESGVYTGELFF. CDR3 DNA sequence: TGTGCCAGCAGCCAAGAATCCGGGGTCTACACCGGGGAGCTGTTTTTT.